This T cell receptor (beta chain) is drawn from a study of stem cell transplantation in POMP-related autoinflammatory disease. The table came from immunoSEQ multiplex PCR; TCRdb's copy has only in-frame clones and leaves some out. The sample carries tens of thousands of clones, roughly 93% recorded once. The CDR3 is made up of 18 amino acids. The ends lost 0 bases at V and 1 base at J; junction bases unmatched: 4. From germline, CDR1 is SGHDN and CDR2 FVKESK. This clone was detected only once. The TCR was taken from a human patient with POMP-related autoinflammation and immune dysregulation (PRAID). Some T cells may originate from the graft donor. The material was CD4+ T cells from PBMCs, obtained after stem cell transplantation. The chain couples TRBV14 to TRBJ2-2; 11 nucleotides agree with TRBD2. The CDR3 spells CASSQDLLAGVNTGELFF. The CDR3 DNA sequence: TGTGCCAGCAGCCAAGACCTACTAGCGGGAGTGAACACCGGGGAGCTGTTTTTT. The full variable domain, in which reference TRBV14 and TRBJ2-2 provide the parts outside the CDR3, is EAGVTQFPSHSVIEKGQTVTLRCDPISGHDNLYWYRRVMGKEIKFLLHFVKESKQDESGMPNNRFLAERTGGTYSTLKVQPAELEDSGVYFCASSQDLLAGVNTGELFFGEGSRLTVL.